Below, one T cell receptor beta chain is given with its context. No antigen is known for it. Base qualities are not provided; no much larger clone lies one nucleotide away. Preparation of the library involved the immunoSEQ multiplex PCR assay. Here the immuneACCESS table is served through TCRdb, limited to in-frame sequences with V and J called. Missing clones are a known gap in these copies; in checked studies unresolved V genes cover under half, and the rest lacks a known reason. In all, the sample holds around 44,000 clones, and 70% to 80% of those were seen once. In total, the top ten clones hold about 2.7% of the sample. This sample was included in a study of radiotherapy plus CTLA-4 blockade in lung cancer listed by TCRdb under 2018. At the level of the whole study: Among enrolled patients, roughly 17% had an objective response and about 30% reached disease control.

The study evaluated CTLA-4 blockade (ipilimumab) given together with focal radiation therapy in patients who had chemo-refractory metastatic non-small-cell lung cancer. At the junction V is shortened by 4 bases and J by 9 bases, with 19 bases in between. Taken from cysteine to phenylalanine, the CDR3 has 15 residues. Of the read, only the CDR3 DNA is kept; its 45 bases are in frame from base 1. The germline V gene specifies SGHTA as CDR1 and FQGTGA as CDR2. Overall study results and their limits: After treatment with radiotherapy and ipilimumab, TCR clones that came from tumors expanded in the peripheral blood. Early dynamic changes in blood T cell clones, together with increased serum interferon-beta after radiation, were reported as the strongest predictors of response.

The rearrangement joined TRBV7-3 to TRBJ2-1; the D gene is perhaps TRBD2, on 6 matching bases. This sequence originates from a human donor with non-small cell lung cancer whose response to radiotherapy plus ipilimumab could not be evaluated. This specimen was peripheral blood, taken from a patient treated with radiotherapy plus ipilimumab. The nucleotide sequence reads TGTGCCAGCAGCTACCAGCGGGTGGGCCCCGTTGAGCAGTTCTTC. Protein translation: CASSYQRVGPVEQFF.